These T cell receptor beta chains were read from a single sample in a study of OX40 agonist ivuxolimab in advanced cancers. TCRdb's copy holds only in-frame clones and misses some; the assay was immunoSEQ multiplex PCR. The data contain more than 50,000 clones, 85% to 90% of them singletons. This sample comprised CD4+ or CD8+ T cells sorted from blood, obtained in a trial of the OX40 agonist ivuxolimab. Source of these receptors: an adult with an advanced solid tumor such as melanoma, head and neck, liver or kidney cancer. The CDR3 runs from the conserved cysteine through the conserved F or W. The order of the fields is V gene, clone size, J gene, D gene, CDR3 DNA, CDR3 protein. The D gene is left open where the match is weak. A row's size may be missing; if present it is once, few, many or a size class.

>TRBV27|.|TRBJ2-1|.
TGTGCCAGCAGTCCCTTCCTGGACTCAACCCCCGTTACGGGCAATGAGCAGTTCTTC
CASSPFLDSTPVTGNEQFF
>TRBV9|few|TRBJ2-7|TRBD2
TGTGCCAGCAGCACTGGGAGGCTAGCGGGCGGGGAGCAGTACTTC
CASSTGRLAGGEQYF
>TRBV9|.|TRBJ1-2|.
TGTGCCAGCAGCCCAACCTTCCGGGGGCCCTATGGCTACACCTTC
CASSPTFRGPYGYTF
>TRBV19|few|TRBJ1-1|.
TGTGCCAGTAGTTCAAAAAGGGGTTTCACTGAAGCTTTCTTT
CASSSKRGFTEAFF
>TRBV7-8|.|TRBJ2-1|TRBD2
TGTGCCAGCAGCTTTTTTGTTGTACTAGCCGGGGGGGCAAACAATGAGCAGTTCTTC
CASSFFVVLAGGANNEQFF
>TRBV7-9|.|TRBJ2-7|.
TGTGCCAGCCGACCTACAGGGCGCCACGAGCAGTACTTC
CASRPTGRHEQYF
>TRBV7-9|.|TRBJ2-7|TRBD1
TGTGCCAGCAGCGCCCCCGGGACAGACTACGAGCAGTACTTC
CASSAPGTDYEQYF
>TRBV15|.|TRBJ2-1|.
TGTGCCACCAGCCCCAACAGCCCATATTACAATGAGCAGTTCTTC
CATSPNSPYYNEQFF
>TRBV15|.|TRBJ2-1|TRBD2
TGTGCCACCAGCAAACTAGCGGGGACCTACAATGAGCAGTTCTTC
CATSKLAGTYNEQFF
>TRBV7-9|once|TRBJ1-5|.
TGTGCCAGCAGCTTAGTACAGGGAGCTCGCAATCAGCCCCAGCATTTT
CASSLVQGARNQPQHF
>TRBV4-1|.|TRBJ1-1|.
TGCGCCAGCAGCTTACTTACCGGGGCGCATACTGAAGCTTTCTTT
CASSLLTGAHTEAFF
>TRBV27|few|TRBJ1-6|.
TGTGCCAGCAGGGACCGGGTTACCAATTCACCCCTCCACTTT
CASRDRVTNSPLHF
>TRBV5-1|.|TRBJ2-7|TRBD1
TGCGCCAGCAGCGCTAGGGACAGGTTTGGGGAGCAGTACTTC
CASSARDRFGEQYF
>TRBV5-4|.|TRBJ2-7|.
TGTGCCAGCAGCCCATCCCCCCTGTTCGAGCAGTACTTC
CASSPSPLFEQYF
>TRBV2|.|TRBJ1-5|.
TGTGCCAGCAGTGAATTTACAACCAATCAGCCCCAGCATTTT
CASSEFTTNQPQHF
>TRBV4-2|.|TRBJ2-1|.
TGTGCCAGCAGCCAAGAGGAGTACAATGAGCAGTTCTTC
CASSQEEYNEQFF
>TRBV29-1|.|TRBJ2-7|.
TGCAGCGTTGAAGACGGCGGGTCCTACGAGCAGTACTTC
CSVEDGGSYEQYF
>TRBV5-1|.|TRBJ2-5|.
TGCGCCAGCAGCCACCAAGAGACCCAGTACTTC
CASSHQETQYF
>TRBV7-9|.|TRBJ2-7|.
TGTGCCAGCAGCCCGAGTGGGTCCTACGAGCAGTACTTC
CASSPSGSYEQYF
>TRBV6-6|.|TRBJ1-2|.
TGTGCCAGCAGTTACTCGGACACGTCTAACTATGGCTACACCTTC
CASSYSDTSNYGYTF
>TRBV10-2|.|TRBJ2-7|.
TGCGCCAGCAGTGAGACAGGGCGCGAGCAGTACTTC
CASSETGREQYF
>TRBV19|.|TRBJ2-7|TRBD1
TGTGCCAGTAGTAAGGGACAGGGGACATCCTACGAGCAGTACTTC
CASSKGQGTSYEQYF
>TRBV11-2|.|TRBJ1-2|.
TGTGCCAGCACCTCTACAGGAACTAACTATGGCTACACCTTC
CASTSTGTNYGYTF
>TRBV7-2|.|TRBJ1-4|.
TGTGCCAGCAGCTTAGACTGGTCGGAGGGTGAAAAACTGTTTTTT
CASSLDWSEGEKLFF
>TRBV2|few|TRBJ1-1|.
TGTGCCAGCACGACGGACAGAATGAACACTGAAGCTTTCTTT
CASTTDRMNTEAFF
>TRBV27|.|TRBJ2-1|.
TGTGCCAGCAGTCCTTACTGGAGCTCCTACAATGAGCAGTTCTTC
CASSPYWSSYNEQFF
>TRBV14|.|TRBJ2-4|TRBD2
TGTGCCAGCAGCCACCGAACTAGCGGGATTGTGGACAAAAACATTCAGTACTTC
CASSHRTSGIVDKNIQYF